This T cell receptor beta chain was found in a study of cytomegalovirus exposure and HLA in healthy donors. General observations from the study: Equally common other TCR beta chains were less clonally expanded than HLA-associated ones, a later analysis found. Researchers catalogued about 160 TCR beta chains as cytomegalovirus-associated. TCR association rates varied by HLA locus in a later analysis, with DRB1 highest and HLA-C lowest. When analyzed later, a missense DCLRE1C variant was found to be linked to TCR beta V- and J-gene trimming.

To note about this clone: The antigen remains unidentified.

This CDR3 has 12 amino acids. From germline, CDR1 is MNHEY and CDR2 SVGAGI. Trimming left V 8 bases short and J 1 base short, with 7 bases between. The primer mix had 60 Vbeta and 13 Jbeta primers. The repertoire was sequenced with immunoSEQ multiplex PCR; TCRdb's copy has only in-frame clones and lacks some. Found here are approximately 72,000 clones, 60% to 75% of them singletons; the top ten hold about a fifth. This chain joins TRBV6-5 and TRBJ2-3; TRBD2 might be the D (6 bases). The receptor was derived from a man aged 40-50 years in good health and CMV-seropositive. Sequencing was performed on PBMCs. The CDR3 nucleotides are TGTGCCAGCCAGCGGGGCACAGATACGCAGTATTTT. Translated, it gives CASQRGTDTQYF.